Sequencing of this T cell receptor (beta chain) was carried out in a study of early T cells in non-severe SARS-CoV-2 infection. Study overall: Sequencing input comprised bulk RNA from unsorted whole blood; chain pairing was not available. Findings and caveats of the study: Database matching using VDJdb favored anti-spike CD8 responses, with private and CD4 specificities left missing.

The V and J ends lost 1 base and 7 bases, in that order; junction bases with no gene match: 16. Germline-derived CDR1 and CDR2 are DFQATT and SNEGSKA (reference sequence). The CDR3 covers 16 residues. cDNA molecules, individually, were tagged with unique molecular identifiers. TCRdb reanalysed the 5' RACE reads using MiXCR and keeps one entry per CDR3 protein. The sample has more than 60,000 distinct CDR3 sequences; approximately 13% are singletons. This clonotype has more than one count but fewer than ten. The antigen remains undetermined. The J gene is TRBJ2-7, the V gene TRBV20-1; 7 positions agree with TRBD2. The TCR was taken from an adult who was a healthcare worker with PCR-confirmed SARS-CoV-2 infection or an uninfected control (not recorded which). The sequenced sample consisted of whole blood. Written as DNA, the CDR3 is TGCAGTGCTAGAGTGAGAGCGGGGTTCCAGATGGGGGAGCAGTACTTC. This gives the protein CSARVRAGFQMGEQYF.